This entry is about one T cell receptor (beta chain). Its specificity is unknown. The CDR3 covers 14 residues. The trim removed 4 bases at V and 6 bases at J, leaving 3 bases unmatched. Germline assignment: CDR1 SGHRS and CDR2 YFSETQ. The study ran its PCR with 60 Vbeta and 13 Jbeta primers. The data were produced by immunoSEQ multiplex PCR, yet TCRdb's version contains in-frame clones alone and is incomplete. The data hold more than 110,000 clones, with less than 85% observed a single time. These data belong to a study of cytomegalovirus exposure and HLA in healthy donors. Overall study context: Sequencing of about 179 million T cells in an earlier analysis found more than 100 million unique TCR beta sequences. Study-wide results and caveats: Most observed TCR sequences were rare, whereas some public TCRs were detected in many donors.

The clonotype originates from a man aged 35 to 55 in good health and CMV-seropositive. V gene TRBV5-1 combines with J gene TRBJ2-3; 12 positions agree with TRBD2. Sequenced material: PBMCs. CDR3 in amino acids: CASSGLAGGDTQYF. DNA for the CDR3: TGCGCCAGCAGCGGGCTAGCGGGAGGGGATACGCAGTATTTT.